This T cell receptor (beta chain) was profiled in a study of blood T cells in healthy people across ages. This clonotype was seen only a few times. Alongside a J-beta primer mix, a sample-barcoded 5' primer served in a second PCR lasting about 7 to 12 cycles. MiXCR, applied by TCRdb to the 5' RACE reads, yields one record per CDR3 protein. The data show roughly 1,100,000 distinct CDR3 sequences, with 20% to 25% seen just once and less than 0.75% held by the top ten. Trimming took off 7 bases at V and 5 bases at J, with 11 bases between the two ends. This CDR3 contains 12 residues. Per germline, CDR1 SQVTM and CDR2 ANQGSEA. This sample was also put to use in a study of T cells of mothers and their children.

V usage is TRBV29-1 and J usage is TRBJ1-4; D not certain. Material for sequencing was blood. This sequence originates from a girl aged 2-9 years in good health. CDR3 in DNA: TGCAGCGGGTACAGTCCGAATGAAAAACTGTTTTTT. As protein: CSGYSPNEKLFF. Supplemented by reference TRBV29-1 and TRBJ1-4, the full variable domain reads SAVISQKPSRDICQRGTSLTIQCQVDSQVTMMFWYRQQPGQSLTLIATANQGSEATYESGFVIDKFPISRPNLTFSTLTVSNMSPEDSSIYLCSGYSPNEKLFFGSGTQLSVL.